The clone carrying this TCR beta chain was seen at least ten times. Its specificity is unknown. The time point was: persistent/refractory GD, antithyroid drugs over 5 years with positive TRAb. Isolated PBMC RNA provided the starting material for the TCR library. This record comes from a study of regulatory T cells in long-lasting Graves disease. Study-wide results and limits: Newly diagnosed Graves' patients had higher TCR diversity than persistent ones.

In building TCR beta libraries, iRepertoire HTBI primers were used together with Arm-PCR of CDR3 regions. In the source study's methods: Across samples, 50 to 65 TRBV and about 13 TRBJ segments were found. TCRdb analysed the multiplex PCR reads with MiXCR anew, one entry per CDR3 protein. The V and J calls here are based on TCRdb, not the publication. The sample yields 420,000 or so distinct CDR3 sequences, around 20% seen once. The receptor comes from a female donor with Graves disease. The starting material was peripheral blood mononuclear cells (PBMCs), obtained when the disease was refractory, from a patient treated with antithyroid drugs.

The CDR3 DNA sequence: TGCAGCGTGAAAGGATTGTACCAAGAGACCCAGTACTTC. The encoded protein is CSVKGLYQETQYF. The chain has TRBV29-1 and TRBJ2-5; D call uncertain. The CDR3 length is 13 residues. Trimming left V 6 bases short and J 0 bases short, with 11 bases between. The germline V gene encodes CDR1 SQVTM and CDR2 ANQGSEA.